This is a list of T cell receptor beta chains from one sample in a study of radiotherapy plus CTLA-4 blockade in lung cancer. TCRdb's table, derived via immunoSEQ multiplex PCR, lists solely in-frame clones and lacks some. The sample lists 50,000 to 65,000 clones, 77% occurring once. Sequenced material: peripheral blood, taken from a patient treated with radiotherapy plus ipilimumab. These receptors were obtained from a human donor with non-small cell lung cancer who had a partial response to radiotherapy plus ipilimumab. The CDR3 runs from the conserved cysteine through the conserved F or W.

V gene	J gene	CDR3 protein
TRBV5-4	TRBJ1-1	CASSIWGGTEAFF
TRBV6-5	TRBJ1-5	CASSSSGVQPQHF
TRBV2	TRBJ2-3	CASRRLAGVSTDTQYF
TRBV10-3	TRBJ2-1	CAISDPSGGADEQFF
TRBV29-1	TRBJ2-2	CSVGRDRDTGELFF
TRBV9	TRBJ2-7	CASSVTDSYEQYF
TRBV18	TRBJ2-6	CASSPPVRAGANVLTF
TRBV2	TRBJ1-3	CASKNGGSSGNTIYF
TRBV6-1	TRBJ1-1	CASRLHRGTGTEAFF
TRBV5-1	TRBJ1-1	CASSPTEIKNTEAFF
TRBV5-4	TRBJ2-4	CASSLGTGSGNIQYF
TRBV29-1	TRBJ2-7	CSVEDQQGLEQYF
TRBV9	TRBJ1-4	CASSVAGSNEKLFF
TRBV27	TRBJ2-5	CASREIGGTSEKTQYF
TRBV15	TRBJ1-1	CATSRRTVTEAFF
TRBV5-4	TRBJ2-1	CASSWGGAGGPDEQFF
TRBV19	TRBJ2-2	CASSIRGAGELFF
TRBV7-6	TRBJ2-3	CASRAGGLAGGTDTQYF
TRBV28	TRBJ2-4	CASRISGTGKNIQYF
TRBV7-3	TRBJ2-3	CASSLSGQGSTDTQYF
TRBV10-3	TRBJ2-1	CAITGGGEQFF
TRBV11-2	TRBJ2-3	CASSLNSRTDTQYF
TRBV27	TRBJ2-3	CASSLMGARGTDTQYF
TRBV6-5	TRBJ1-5	CASKRGGGSNQPQHF
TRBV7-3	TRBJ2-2	CASSYTGLAGAKGTGELFF
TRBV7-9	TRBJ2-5	CASGRGVETQYF
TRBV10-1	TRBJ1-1	CASSESGRGEAFF
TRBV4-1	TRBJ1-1	CASSQPGQGFAEAFF